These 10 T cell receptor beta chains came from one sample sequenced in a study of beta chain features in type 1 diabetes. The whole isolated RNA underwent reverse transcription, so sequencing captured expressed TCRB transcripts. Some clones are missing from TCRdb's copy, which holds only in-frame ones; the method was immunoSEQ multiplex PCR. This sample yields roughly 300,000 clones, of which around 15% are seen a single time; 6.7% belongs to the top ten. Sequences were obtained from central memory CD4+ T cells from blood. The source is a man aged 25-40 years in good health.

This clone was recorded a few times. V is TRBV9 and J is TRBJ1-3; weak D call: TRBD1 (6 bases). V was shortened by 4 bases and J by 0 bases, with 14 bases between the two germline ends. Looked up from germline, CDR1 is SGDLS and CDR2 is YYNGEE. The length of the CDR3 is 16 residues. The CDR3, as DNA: TGTGCCAGCAGCTCCCGGACAGTCCACTCTGGAAACACCATATATTTT. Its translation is CASSSRTVHSGNTIYF. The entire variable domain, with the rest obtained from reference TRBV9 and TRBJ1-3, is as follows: DSGVTQTPKHLITATGQRVTLRCSPRSGDLSVYWYQQSLDQGLQFLIQYYNGEERAKGNILERFSAQQFPDLHSELNLSSLELGDSALYFCASSSRTVHSGNTIYFGEGSWLTVV.

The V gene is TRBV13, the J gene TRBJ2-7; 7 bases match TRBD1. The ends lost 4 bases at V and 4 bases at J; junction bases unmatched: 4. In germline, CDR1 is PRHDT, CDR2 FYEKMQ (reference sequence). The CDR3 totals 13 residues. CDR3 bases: TGTGCCAGCAGCTCATCAGGGGGTTACGAGCAGTACTTC. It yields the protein CASSSSGGYEQYF. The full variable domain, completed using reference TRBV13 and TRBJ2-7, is AAGVIQSPRHLIKEKRETATLKCYPIPRHDTVYWYQQGPGQDPQFLISFYEKMQSDKGSIPDRFSAQQFSDYHSELNMSSLELGDSALYFCASSSSGGYEQYFGPGTRLTVT.

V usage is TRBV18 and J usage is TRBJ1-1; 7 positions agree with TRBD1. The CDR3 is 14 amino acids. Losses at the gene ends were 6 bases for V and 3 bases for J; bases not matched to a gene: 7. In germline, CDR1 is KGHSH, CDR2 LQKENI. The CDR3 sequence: CASSQSRGDTEAFF. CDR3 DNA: TGTGCCAGCTCGCAGAGCAGGGGGGACACTGAAGCTTTCTTT.

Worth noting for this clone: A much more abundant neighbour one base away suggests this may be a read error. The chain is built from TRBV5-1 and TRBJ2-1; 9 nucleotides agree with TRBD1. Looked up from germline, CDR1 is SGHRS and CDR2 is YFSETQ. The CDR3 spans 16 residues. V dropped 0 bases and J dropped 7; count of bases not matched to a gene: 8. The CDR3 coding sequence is TGCGCCAGCAGCTTGGGGCCGGGACAGGGAAAAAATGAGCAGTTCTTC. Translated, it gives CASSLGPGQGKNEQFF.

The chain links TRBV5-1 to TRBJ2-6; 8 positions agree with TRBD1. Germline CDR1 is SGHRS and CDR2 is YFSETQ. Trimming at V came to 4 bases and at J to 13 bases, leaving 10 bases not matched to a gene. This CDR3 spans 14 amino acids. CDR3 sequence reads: CASSHRGSSDVLTF. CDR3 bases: TGCGCCAGCAGCCACAGGGGGAGTTCTGATGTCCTGACTTTC.

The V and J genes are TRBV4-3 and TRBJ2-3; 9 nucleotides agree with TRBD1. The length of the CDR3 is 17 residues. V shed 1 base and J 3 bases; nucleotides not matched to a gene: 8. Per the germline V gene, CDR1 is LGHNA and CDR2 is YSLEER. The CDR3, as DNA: TGCGCCAGCAGCCAAGCTCCACAGGGGGCATCGACAGATACGCAGTATTTT. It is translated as CASSQAPQGASTDTQYF.

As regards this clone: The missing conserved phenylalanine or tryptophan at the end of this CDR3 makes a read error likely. The CDR3 protein is CSVLHPGGYDYTS. CDR3 bases: TGCAGCGTTTTACATCCCGGCGGCTATGACTACACCTCC. The chain carries TRBV29-1 and TRBJ1-2, with D unclear. The CDR3 sequence is 13 residues long. CDR1 and CDR2 (germline): SQVTM, ANQGSEA.

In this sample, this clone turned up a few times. CDR3 nucleotide sequence: TGTGCCACCGACTCCGGGACAGGGGCCCATGAGCAGTTCTTC. Translated: CATDSGTGAHEQFF. V and J are TRBV11-3 and TRBJ2-1; 10 bases are shared with TRBD1. The CDR3 is made up of 14 amino acids. Trimming removed 10 bases from V and 8 bases from J; junction bases left unmatched: 11. Per the germline V gene, CDR1 is SGHNT and CDR2 is YENEEA.

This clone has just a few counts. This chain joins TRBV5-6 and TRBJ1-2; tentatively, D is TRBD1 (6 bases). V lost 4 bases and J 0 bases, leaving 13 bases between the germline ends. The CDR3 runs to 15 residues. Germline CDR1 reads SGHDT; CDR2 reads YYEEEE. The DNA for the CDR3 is TGTGCCAGCAGCCCGGGACACCCAGCTAACTATGGCTACACCTTC. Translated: CASSPGHPANYGYTF.

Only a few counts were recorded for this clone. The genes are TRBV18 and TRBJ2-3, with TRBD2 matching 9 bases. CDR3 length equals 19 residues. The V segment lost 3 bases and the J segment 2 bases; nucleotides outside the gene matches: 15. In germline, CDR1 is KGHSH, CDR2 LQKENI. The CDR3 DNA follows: TGTGCCAGCTCACCCCGGTATTCTGGTAGCGGGAGAGACACAGATACGCAGTATTTT. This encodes CASSPRYSGSGRDTDTQYF.